Sequencing of this T cell receptor (beta chain) was carried out in a study of blood T cell repertoires in COVID-19 (dated by TCRdb to 2018 to 2020). About the study as a whole: Samples from collaborators originated in the United States, Italy and Spain and spanned both the acute and convalescent phases of COVID-19. A freely available public database, intended as a resource for researchers studying the immune response to SARS-CoV-2, is where the repertoires were released. HLA class I and class II types, where available, came from metadata supplied by the sample provider rather than from assay-based typing. The material from the prospective study consisted of cDNA or gDNA derived from T cells, B-cell-depleted T cells, or PBMCs. The samples were drawn from two sources: the first 160 participants of the ongoing ImmuneRACE study, and over 950 subjects contributed by 6 global collaborators. Sample metadata almost always included a de-identified subject ID, COVID-19 status, age in years and sex. Subjects who had been exposed to COVID-19, were actively infected with it, or had recovered from it provided the deeply sampled blood TCRbeta repertoires that made up the dataset. Study-level results and caveats: How much clinical and demographic metadata was included differed by source and by participant, and the metadata was provided uncurated.

CDR1 and CDR2, per the germline V gene, are MGHRA and YSYEKL. The CDR3 goes from the cysteine to the phenylalanine over 16 residues. Only the CDR3 portion is preserved as DNA: 48 bases, with reading frame beginning at the first base. The junction carries 15 bases between V and J, which are trimmed by 4 bases and 2 bases respectively. As regards this clone: What antigen it recognizes has not been identified. Per-base qualities were not stored, and no clone one base away is much larger.

TCRbeta CDR3 regions were amplified from genomic DNA using the immunoSEQ Assay, a bias-controlled multiplex PCR. As for the original processing: The number of nucleated cells in each sample was estimated from the amplification of reference gene primers within the assay. To quantify the absolute abundance of each unique TCRbeta CDR3 rearrangement, sequence reads were collapsed and filtered. Productive Simpson clonality was computed per sample as the square root of Simpson's diversity index over productive rearrangements. TCRdb carries this immuneACCESS record with in-frame sequences only. Its versions omit some clonotypes, under half of them owing to an unresolved V gene in the studies checked, with the rest unexplained. V, J and clone size reflect that table, while D and trimming were determined from the DNA. In all, the sample holds roughly 150,000 clones, and roughly 80% of those were seen once. The top ten clonotypes cover 11% of the sample.

The collaborating institutions used their own protocols to collect whole blood in K2EDTA tubes. For TCRbeta analysis, collaborators shipped samples in one of three forms: frozen whole blood, isolated PBMCs, or DNA extracted from either of those sample types. Material for sequencing was peripheral blood. Here the chain combines TRBV4-1 and TRBJ1-5; TRBD1 is a possible D gene, resting on 6 matching bases. This TCR derives from a man between 65 and 85 years old with active or convalescent COVID-19. The DNA sequence is as follows: TGCGCCAGCAGCCTAGGACAGAGCGATGGCAATCAGCCCCAGCATTTT. This translates into CASSLGQSDGNQPQHF.